This T cell receptor beta chain was retrieved from a study of cytomegalovirus exposure and HLA in healthy donors. Trimming shortened V by 5 bases and J by 8 bases, and 9 bases separated the two germline ends. Germline assignment: CDR1 SGHAT and CDR2 FQNNGV. There are 11 residues in the CDR3. Data came from immunoSEQ multiplex PCR; TCRdb stores just in-frame clones and leaves some out. The sample includes about 98,000 clones, more than 75% of them seen just once. The sequence came from a man aged 18 to 30 in good health and CMV-seropositive. The J gene is TRBJ1-1, the V gene TRBV11-2; D is unresolved. The specimen was PBMCs. Written as DNA, the CDR3 is TGTGCCAGCAGCCTAGGTCTAGAAGCTTTCTTT. Its translation is CASSLGLEAFF.